Sequencing of this TCR beta chain was carried out in a study of blood T cell repertoires in COVID-19. The V end was cut by 0 bases, the J end by 6 bases, with 11 bases between. Germline V gene lookup returns CDR1 KGHSH and CDR2 LQKENI. The CDR3 is 15 amino acids. Libraries were prepared by immunoSEQ multiplex PCR; TCRdb keeps only in-frame clonotypes and omits some of them. Here the sample spans around 200,000 clones, roughly 90% being singletons. The chain combines TRBV18 with TRBJ2-2, with a tentative D call TRBD1 (6 bases). The TCR comes from a man aged 18 to 35 with active or convalescent COVID-19. The sequenced sample consisted of peripheral blood. CDR3 DNA: TGTGCCAGCTCACCACCGGGGGCAGCCGCCGGGGAGCTGTTTTTT. Translated, it gives CASSPPGAAAGELFF.